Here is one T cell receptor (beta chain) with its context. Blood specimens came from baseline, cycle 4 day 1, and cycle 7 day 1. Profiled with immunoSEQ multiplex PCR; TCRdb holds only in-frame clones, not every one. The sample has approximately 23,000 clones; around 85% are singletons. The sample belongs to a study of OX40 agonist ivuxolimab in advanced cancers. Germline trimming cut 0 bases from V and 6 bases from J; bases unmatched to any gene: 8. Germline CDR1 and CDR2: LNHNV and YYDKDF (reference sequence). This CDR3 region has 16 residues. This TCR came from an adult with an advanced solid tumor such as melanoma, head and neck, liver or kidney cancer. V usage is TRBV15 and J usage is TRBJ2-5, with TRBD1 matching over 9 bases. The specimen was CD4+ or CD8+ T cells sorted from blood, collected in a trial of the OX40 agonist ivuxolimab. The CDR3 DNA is TGTGCCACCAGCAGAGATAAACAGGGGGCGCGAAAGACCCAGTACTTC. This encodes CATSRDKQGARKTQYF.